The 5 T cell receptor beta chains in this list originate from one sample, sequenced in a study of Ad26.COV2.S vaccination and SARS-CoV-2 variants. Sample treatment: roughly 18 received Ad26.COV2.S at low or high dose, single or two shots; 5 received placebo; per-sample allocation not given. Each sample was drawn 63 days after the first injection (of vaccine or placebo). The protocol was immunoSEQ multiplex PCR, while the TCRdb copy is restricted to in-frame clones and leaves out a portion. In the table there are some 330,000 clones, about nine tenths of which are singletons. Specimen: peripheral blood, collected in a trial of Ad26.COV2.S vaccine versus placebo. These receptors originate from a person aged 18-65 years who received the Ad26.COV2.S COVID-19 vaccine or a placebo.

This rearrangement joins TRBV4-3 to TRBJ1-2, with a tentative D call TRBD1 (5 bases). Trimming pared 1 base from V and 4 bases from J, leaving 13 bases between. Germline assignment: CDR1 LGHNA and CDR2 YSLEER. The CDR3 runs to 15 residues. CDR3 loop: CASSQGEGTAYGYTF. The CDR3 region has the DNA TGCGCCAGCAGCCAAGGCGAAGGGACGGCCTATGGCTACACCTTC.

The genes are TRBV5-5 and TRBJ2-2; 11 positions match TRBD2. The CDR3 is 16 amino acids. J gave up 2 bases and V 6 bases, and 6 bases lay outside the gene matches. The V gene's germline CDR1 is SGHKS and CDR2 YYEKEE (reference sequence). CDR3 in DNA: TGTGCCAGCACCACCGGGACTAGCGGCAACACCGGGGAGCTGTTTTTT. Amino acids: CASTTGTSGNTGELFF.

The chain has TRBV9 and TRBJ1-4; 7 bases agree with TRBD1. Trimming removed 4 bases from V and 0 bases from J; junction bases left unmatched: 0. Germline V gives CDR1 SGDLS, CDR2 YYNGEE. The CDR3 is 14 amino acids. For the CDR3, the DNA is TGTGCCAGCAGCCAGGGGGCAACTAATGAAAAACTGTTTTTT. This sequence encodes CASSQGATNEKLFF.

CDR3: CASSWGTAGQPQHF. CDR3 coding DNA: TGTGCCAGCAGCTGGGGGACAGCTGGTCAGCCCCAGCATTTT. This chain connects TRBV5-5 to TRBJ1-5; 7 bases align to TRBD1. The CDR3 extends over 14 amino acids. V gave up 3 bases and J gave up 6 bases; unmatched junction bases: 6. Germline-derived CDR1 and CDR2 are SGHKS and YYEKEE (reference sequence).

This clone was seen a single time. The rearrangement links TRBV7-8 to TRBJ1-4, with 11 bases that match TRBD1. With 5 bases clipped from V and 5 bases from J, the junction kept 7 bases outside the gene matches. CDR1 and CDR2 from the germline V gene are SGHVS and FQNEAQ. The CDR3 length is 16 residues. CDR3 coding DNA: TGTGCCAGCAGCCACCGCCGGGACAGGGGGAATGAAAAACTGTTTTTT. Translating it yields CASSHRRDRGNEKLFF.